One sample yielded the 11 T cell receptor beta chains listed below, sequenced in a study of Graves' ophthalmopathy and Graves' hyperthyroidism. The sequenced template was RNA, covering the TCR beta CDR3 region. The first-round RT-PCR employed HTBI primers together with the Qiagen OneStep RT-PCR kit. A multiplex PCR was then performed as the second round. TCRdb passed the multiplex PCR reads through MiXCR, listing each CDR3 protein once. Altogether some 410,000 distinct CDR3 sequences are present, around 21% being singletons, with the ten largest covering approximately 3.2%. Sequenced sample: peripheral blood. These receptors all stem from a woman aged 18-30 years with stable Graves' hyperthyroidism.

This clonotype showed up just a few times. The chain has TRBV20-1 and TRBJ2-7; D gene unclear. The germline V and J ends were trimmed by 3 bases and 4 bases, with 13 bases remaining between them. This CDR3 comprises 13 residues. Germline-derived CDR1 and CDR2 are DFQATT and SNEGSKA (reference sequence). The chain's CDR3 is CSAREPTLYEQYF. For the CDR3, the DNA is TGCAGTGCTAGGGAACCAACCCTTTACGAGCAGTACTTC.

This clonotype was seen more than once but under ten times. Relative to the germline gene, one junction end is altered; a read error may explain this. The chain couples TRBV7-9 to TRBJ2-5; TRBD1 matches 7 bases. The germline CDR1 and CDR2 sequences are SEHNR and FQNEAQ (reference sequence). The CDR3 spans 14 residues. The CDR3 is CASSEGQFQETKYF. DNA for the CDR3: TGTGCCAGCAGCGAGGGACAGTTCCAAGAGACCAAGTACTTC. Combining the CDR3 with reference TRBV7-9 and TRBJ2-5 gives the whole variable domain DTGVSQNPRHKITKRGQNVTFRCDPISEHNRLYWYRQTLGQGPEFLTYFQNEAQLEKSRLLSDRFSAERPKGSFSTLEIQRTEQGDSAMYLCASSEGQFQETKYFGPGTRLLVL.

This clonotype was recorded at least ten times. The genes are TRBV28 and TRBJ1-6, with 10 bases matching TRBD1. The CDR3 has 14 residues. CDR1 is MDHEN and CDR2 is SYDVKM in the germline V gene. J was trimmed by 7 bases and V by 8 bases; bases with no gene match: 5. The CDR3 DNA is TGTGCCAGCCTAACGGGACAGGGGAATTCACCCCTCCACTTT. Amino acid sequence: CASLTGQGNSPLHF. Supplemented by reference TRBV28 and TRBJ1-6, the full variable domain reads DVKVTQSSRYLVKRTGEKVFLECVQDMDHENMFWYRQDPGLGLRLIYFSYDVKMKEKGDIPEGYSVSREKKERFSLILESASTNQTSMYLCASLTGQGNSPLHFGNGTRLTVT.

This clonotype occurred many times. This chain connects TRBV4-3 to TRBJ1-6; no firm D call. The V gene's germline CDR1 is LGHNA and CDR2 YSLEER. The CDR3 covers 14 residues. V dropped 4 bases and J dropped 8 bases, with 12 bases sitting between them. The chain's CDR3 is CASSPRLVDSPLHF. The CDR3 nucleotides are TGCGCCAGCAGCCCTCGCTTGGTTGATTCACCCCTCCACTTT.

In this sample, this clonotype turned up many times. J is TRBJ2-5 and V is TRBV20-1, with 10 bases matching TRBD1. After removal of 6 bases from V and 4 bases from J, the junction contained 2 bases not matched to a gene. This CDR3 contains 12 residues. The V gene's germline CDR1 is DFQATT and CDR2 SNEGSKA (reference sequence). The CDR3 coding sequence is TGCAGTGCCAGGGACAGGGGAGAGACCCAGTACTTC. Translation: CSARDRGETQYF.

At least ten counts were recorded for this clonotype. This chain links TRBV25-1 with TRBJ2-2; perhaps TRBD1 as D (6 bases). The germline V gene encodes CDR1 MGHDK and CDR2 SYGVNS. Deletions cut 2 bases from V and 4 bases from J, with 20 bases between. The CDR3 has 18 residues. This chain's CDR3 is CASSETLRQDPGTGELFF. CDR3 sequence (DNA): TGTGCCAGCAGTGAAACACTCCGACAGGATCCTGGCACCGGGGAGCTGTTTTTT.

This clonotype came up many times. The V and J genes are TRBV2 and TRBJ2-2; 9 bases are a match to TRBD2. Germline V lookup: CDR1 SNHLY, CDR2 FYNNEI. This CDR3 has 15 residues. V was clipped by 6 bases and J by 7 bases; unmatched bases: 9. The CDR3 coding sequence is TGTGCCAGCAGAGGCGGGAGGGCCCCCGGCGGGGAGCTGTTTTTT. Residues: CASRGGRAPGGELFF.

This clonotype was observed many times. The genes are TRBV6-5 and TRBJ1-2; 9 positions match TRBD1. Germline V gene sequence: CDR1 MNHEY, CDR2 SVGAGI. CDR3 length: 14 residues. V shed 3 bases and J 6 bases; nucleotides not matched to a gene: 5. Here the CDR3 reads CASSYTTGGHGYTF. DNA of the CDR3: TGTGCCAGCAGTTATACGACAGGGGGTCATGGCTACACCTTC.

This clonotype was detected ten times or more. V and J are TRBV27 and TRBJ2-4; D not resolved. The V end was cut by 6 bases, the J end by 0 bases, with 12 bases between. Germline V gives CDR1 MNHEY, CDR2 SMNVEV (reference sequence). CDR3 length: 15 residues. The CDR3, as DNA: TGTGCCAGCAGACATCTTCGGACAGCCAAAAACATTCAGTACTTC. Protein sequence: CASRHLRTAKNIQYF.

This clonotype occurred many times. The CDR3 spells CSASPLSIGAGAYEQYF. In nucleotides, the CDR3 is TGCAGTGCTAGCCCCCTGTCTATCGGGGCGGGAGCTTACGAGCAGTACTTC. This chain uses TRBV20-1 with TRBJ2-7; TRBD2 matches at 7 bases. The germline V gene encodes CDR1 DFQATT and CDR2 SNEGSKA (reference sequence). This CDR3 contains 17 residues. Trimming at V came to 3 bases and at J to 4 bases, leaving 18 bases not matched to a gene.

The chain combines TRBV7-6 with TRBJ1-5; 7 bases are shared with TRBD1. CDR1 SGHVS and CDR2 FNYEAQ come from the germline V gene. V shed 4 bases and J 5 bases; nucleotides not matched to a gene: 5. This CDR3 comprises 14 residues. CDR3 region: CASSSAQGDQPQHF. The CDR3 region has the DNA TGTGCCAGCAGCTCCGCGCAGGGGGATCAGCCCCAGCATTTT.